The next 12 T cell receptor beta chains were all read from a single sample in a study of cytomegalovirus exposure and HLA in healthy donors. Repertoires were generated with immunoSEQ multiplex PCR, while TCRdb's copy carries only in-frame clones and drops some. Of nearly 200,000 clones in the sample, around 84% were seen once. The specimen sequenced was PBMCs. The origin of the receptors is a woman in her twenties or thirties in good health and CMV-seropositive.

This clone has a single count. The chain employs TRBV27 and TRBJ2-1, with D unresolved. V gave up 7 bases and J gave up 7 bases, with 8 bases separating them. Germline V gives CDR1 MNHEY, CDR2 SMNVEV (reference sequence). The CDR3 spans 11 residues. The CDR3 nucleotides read TGTGCCAGCATGGTTCGGAATGAGCAGTTCTTC. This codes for CASMVRNEQFF.

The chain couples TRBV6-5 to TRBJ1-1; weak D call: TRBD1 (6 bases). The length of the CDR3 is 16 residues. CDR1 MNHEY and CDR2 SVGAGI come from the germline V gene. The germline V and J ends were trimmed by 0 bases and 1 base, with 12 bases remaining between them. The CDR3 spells CASSYSFGTRNTEAFF. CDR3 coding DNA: TGTGCCAGCAGTTACTCCTTCGGGACAAGGAACACTGAAGCTTTCTTT.

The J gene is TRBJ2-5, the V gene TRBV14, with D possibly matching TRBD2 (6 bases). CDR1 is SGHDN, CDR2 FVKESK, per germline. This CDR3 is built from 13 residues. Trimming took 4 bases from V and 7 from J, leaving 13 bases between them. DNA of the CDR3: TGTGCCAGCAGCCGGAGCGGGTATGCGACCCAGTACTTC. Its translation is CASSRSGYATQYF.

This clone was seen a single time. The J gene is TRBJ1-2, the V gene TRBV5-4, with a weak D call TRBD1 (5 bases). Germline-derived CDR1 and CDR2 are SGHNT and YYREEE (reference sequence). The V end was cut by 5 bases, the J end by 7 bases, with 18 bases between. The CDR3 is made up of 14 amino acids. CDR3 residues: CASRLVGGESGYTF. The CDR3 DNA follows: TGTGCCAGCAGACTGGTCGGGGGGGAATCTGGCTACACCTTC.

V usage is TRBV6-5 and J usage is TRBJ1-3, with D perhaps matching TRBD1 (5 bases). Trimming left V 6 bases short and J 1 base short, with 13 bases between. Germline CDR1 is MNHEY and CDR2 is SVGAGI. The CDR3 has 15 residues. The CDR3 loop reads CASSLLSGSGNTIYF. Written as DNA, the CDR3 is TGTGCCAGCAGCTTACTCTCAGGGTCTGGAAACACCATATATTTT.

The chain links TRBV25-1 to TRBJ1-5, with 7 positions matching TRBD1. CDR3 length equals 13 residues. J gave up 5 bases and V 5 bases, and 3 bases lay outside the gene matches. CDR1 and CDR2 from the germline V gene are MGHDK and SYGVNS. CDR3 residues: CASSQTGYQPQHF. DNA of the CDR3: TGTGCCAGCAGTCAGACAGGGTATCAGCCCCAGCATTTT.

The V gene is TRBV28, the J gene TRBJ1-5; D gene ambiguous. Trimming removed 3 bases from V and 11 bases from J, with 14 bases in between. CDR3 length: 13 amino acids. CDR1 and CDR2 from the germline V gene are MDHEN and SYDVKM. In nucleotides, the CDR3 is TGTGCCAGCAGTTTCGGAGGCCCCCCGGCCCAGCATTTT. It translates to CASSFGGPPAQHF.

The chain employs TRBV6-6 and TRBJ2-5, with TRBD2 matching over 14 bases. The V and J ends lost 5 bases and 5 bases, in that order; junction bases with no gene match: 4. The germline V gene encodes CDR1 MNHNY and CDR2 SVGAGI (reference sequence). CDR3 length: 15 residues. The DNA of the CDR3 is TGTGCCAGCAGTACGACTAGCGGGAGGGGGGAGACCCAGTACTTC. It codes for CASSTTSGRGETQYF.

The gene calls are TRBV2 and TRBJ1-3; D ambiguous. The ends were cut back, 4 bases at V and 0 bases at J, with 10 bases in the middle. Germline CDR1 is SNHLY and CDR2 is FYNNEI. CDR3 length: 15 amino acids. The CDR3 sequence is CASSVGAHSGNTIYF. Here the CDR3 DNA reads TGTGCCAGCAGTGTCGGTGCTCACTCTGGAAACACCATATATTTT.

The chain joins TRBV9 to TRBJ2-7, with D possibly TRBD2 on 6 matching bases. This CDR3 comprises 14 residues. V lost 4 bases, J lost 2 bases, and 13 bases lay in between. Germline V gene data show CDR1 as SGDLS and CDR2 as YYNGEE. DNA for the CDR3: TGTGCCAGCAGCCGACTAGTGGGGCCCTACGAGCAGTACTTC. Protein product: CASSRLVGPYEQYF.

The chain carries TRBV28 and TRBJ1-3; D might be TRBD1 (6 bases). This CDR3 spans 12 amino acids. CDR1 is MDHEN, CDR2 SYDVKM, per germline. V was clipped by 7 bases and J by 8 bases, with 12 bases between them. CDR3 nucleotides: TGTGCCAGCAAGACAGGTTGGGACACCATATATTTT. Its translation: CASKTGWDTIYF.

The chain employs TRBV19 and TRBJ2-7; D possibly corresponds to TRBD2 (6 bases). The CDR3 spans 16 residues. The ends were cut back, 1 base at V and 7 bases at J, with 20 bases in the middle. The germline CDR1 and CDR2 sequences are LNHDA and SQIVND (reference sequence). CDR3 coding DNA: TGTGCCAGTAGTATAGGGAGGCAGGGAGGAAACTGGGAGCAGTACTTC. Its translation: CASSIGRQGGNWEQYF.